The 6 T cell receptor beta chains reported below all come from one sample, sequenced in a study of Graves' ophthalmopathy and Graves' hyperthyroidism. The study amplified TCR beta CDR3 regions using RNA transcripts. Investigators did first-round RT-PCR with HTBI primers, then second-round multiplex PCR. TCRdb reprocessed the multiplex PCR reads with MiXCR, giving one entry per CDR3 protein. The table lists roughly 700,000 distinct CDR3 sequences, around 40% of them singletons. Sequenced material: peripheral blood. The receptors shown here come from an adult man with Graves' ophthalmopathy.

The CDR3 bases are TGTGCCAGCAGCTCGGAGGCGGGGCCCCAGCATTTT. Protein: CASSSEAGPQHF. J is TRBJ1-5 and V is TRBV7-9; D is ambiguous. Trimming stripped 4 bases from V and 9 bases from J, with 10 bases between. Germline V gene data show CDR1 as SEHNR and CDR2 as FQNEAQ (reference sequence). CDR3 length: 12 residues.

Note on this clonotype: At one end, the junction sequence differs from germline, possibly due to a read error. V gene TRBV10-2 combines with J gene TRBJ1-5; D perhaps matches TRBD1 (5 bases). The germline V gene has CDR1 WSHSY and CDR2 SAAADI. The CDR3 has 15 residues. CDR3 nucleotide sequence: TGTGCCAGCAGTTCTGCGGGGCTTAGCAATCAGCCCCAGCATTTT. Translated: CASSSAGLSNQPQHF.

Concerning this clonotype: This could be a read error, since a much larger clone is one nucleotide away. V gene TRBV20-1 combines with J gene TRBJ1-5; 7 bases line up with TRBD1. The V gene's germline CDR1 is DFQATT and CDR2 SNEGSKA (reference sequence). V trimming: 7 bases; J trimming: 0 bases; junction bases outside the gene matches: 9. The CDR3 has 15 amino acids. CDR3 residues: CSVTNRGSSNQPQHF. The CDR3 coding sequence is TGCAGTGTAACAAACAGGGGTAGTAGCAATCAGCCCCAGCATTTT.

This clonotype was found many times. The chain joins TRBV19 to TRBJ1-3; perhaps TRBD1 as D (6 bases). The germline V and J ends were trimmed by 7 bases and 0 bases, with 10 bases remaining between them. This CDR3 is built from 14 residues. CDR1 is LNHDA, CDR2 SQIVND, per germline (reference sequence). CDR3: CASTTGISGNTIYF. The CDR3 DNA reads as TGTGCCAGTACTACAGGGATCTCTGGAAACACCATATATTTT.

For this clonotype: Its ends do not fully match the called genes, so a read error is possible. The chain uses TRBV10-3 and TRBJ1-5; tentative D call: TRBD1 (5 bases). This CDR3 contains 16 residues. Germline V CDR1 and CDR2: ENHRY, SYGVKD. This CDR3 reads CASSYPGPEGPQPQHF. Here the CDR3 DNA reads TGTGCCAGCAGTTACCCCGGACCGGAGGGACCTCAGCCCCAGCATTTT.

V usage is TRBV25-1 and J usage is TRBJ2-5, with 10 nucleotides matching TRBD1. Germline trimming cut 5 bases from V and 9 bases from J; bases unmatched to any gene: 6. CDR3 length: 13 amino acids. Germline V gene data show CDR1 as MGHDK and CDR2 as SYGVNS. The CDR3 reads CASSLTGGMAQYF. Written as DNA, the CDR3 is TGTGCCAGCAGTTTGACAGGGGGCATGGCCCAGTACTTC.